Below, 27 T cell receptor beta chains from the same sample are listed, as sequenced in a study of human T cells and chemical hapten exposure. Each CDR3 protein gets one entry after TCRdb re-called the RACE reads with MiXCR. The sample consists of tens of thousands of distinct CDR3 sequences, 3.3% of them appearing once. Time point given: patch test 2, 6 weeks after DPC sensitization. The sample's treatment: therapeutic diphenylcyclopropenone sensitization with weekly scalp DPC. Sequenced material: whole blood, taken in connection with sensitization to the hapten diphenylcyclopropenone (DPC). The receptors here all came from a man in his forties with alopecia areata. Some clones in this sample may be carry-over from other donors' samples.

The table lists this clonotype with many counts. This chain joins TRBV7-8 and TRBJ2-1; no definite D call. With 4 bases removed from V and 3 bases from J, the gap between germline ends came to 13 bases. CDR3 length: 15 residues. Germline lookup yields CDR1 SGHVS and CDR2 FQNEAQ. The CDR3 DNA reads TGTGCCAGCAGCTCCCGGACGGCAAACTACAATGAGCAGTTCTTC. It yields the protein CASSSRTANYNEQFF.

This clonotype has ten or more counts. The chain uses TRBV29-1 and TRBJ2-5; no reliable D call. The CDR3 sequence is 14 residues long. Trimming removed 5 bases at V and 4 bases at J, with 17 bases between. Per the germline V gene, CDR1 is SQVTM and CDR2 is ANQGSEA. The CDR3 loop is CSVPRWASGETQYF. In DNA form, the CDR3 reads TGCAGCGTTCCTAGGTGGGCCAGTGGAGAGACCCAGTACTTC. The variable domain in full, completed from reference TRBV29-1 and TRBJ2-5, reads SAVISQKPSRDICQRGTSLTIQCQVDSQVTMMFWYRQQPGQSLTLIATANQGSEATYESGFVIDKFPISRPNLTFSTLTVSNMSPEDSSIYLCSVPRWASGETQYFGPGTRLLVL.

The table lists this clonotype with many counts. The chain employs TRBV11-2 and TRBJ2-3; weak D call: TRBD1 (5 bases). Trimming took off 5 bases at V and 3 bases at J, with 6 bases between the two ends. The V gene's germline CDR1 is SGHAT and CDR2 FQNNGV. The length of the CDR3 is 12 residues. The CDR3 coding sequence is TGTGCCAGCAGCCGACAGACAGATACGCAGTATTTT. It yields the protein CASSRQTDTQYF.

This clonotype was picked up many times. The rearrangement uses TRBV27 and TRBJ1-2; 8 bases align to TRBD1. The length of the CDR3 is 14 residues. Germline V gives CDR1 MNHEY, CDR2 SMNVEV (reference sequence). After removal of 6 bases from V and 4 bases from J, the junction contained 7 bases not matched to a gene. This chain's CDR3 is CASRSQGASYGYTF. The DNA for the CDR3 is TGTGCCAGCAGAAGCCAGGGGGCCAGCTATGGCTACACCTTC.

This clonotype was seen at least ten times. CDR3 bases: TGTGCCACCAGTGATGCCGGGACTAGAAAAGATACGCAGTATTTT. Residues: CATSDAGTRKDTQYF. The chain uses TRBV24-1 and TRBJ2-3, with TRBD2 matching over 8 bases. Germline assignment: CDR1 KGHDR and CDR2 SFDVKD. This CDR3 spans 15 amino acids. V shed 3 bases and J 5 bases; nucleotides not matched to a gene: 6.

In its sample, this clonotype was seen many times. The rearrangement uses TRBV28 and TRBJ2-5; no reliable D call. This CDR3 comprises 12 residues. Trimming pared 3 bases from V and 5 bases from J, leaving 7 bases between. The germline V gene has CDR1 MDHEN and CDR2 SYDVKM. As DNA, the CDR3 is TGTGCCAGCAGTTTGGCCCCGGAGACCCAGTACTTC. It translates to CASSLAPETQYF.

This clonotype has ten or more counts. The chain has TRBV12-3 or TRBV12-4 and TRBJ2-3; D gene uncertain. Deletions cut 5 bases from V and 2 bases from J, with 5 bases between. The CDR3 totals 12 residues. The CDR3 DNA reads as TGTGCCAGCAGTGCAACCACAGATACGCAGTATTTT. As protein: CASSATTDTQYF.

The table lists this clonotype with many counts. V usage is TRBV28 and J usage is TRBJ2-7; 12 positions agree with TRBD1. With V trimmed by 6 bases and J by 5 bases, 8 bases remained unmatched. Germline lookup yields CDR1 MDHEN and CDR2 SYDVKM. The CDR3 totals 15 residues. The CDR3 sequence: CASSTPGQGAHEQYF. For the CDR3, the DNA is TGTGCCAGCAGCACTCCGGGACAGGGGGCCCACGAGCAGTACTTC.

There are many counts of this clonotype. The rearrangement links TRBV10-2 to TRBJ2-3; D remains ambiguous. In germline, CDR1 is WSHSY, CDR2 SAAADI. CDR3 length: 14 amino acids. Deletions cut 2 bases from V and 2 bases from J, with 8 bases between. CDR3 coding DNA: TGCGCCAGCAGTGAGCTGGTGACCACAGATACGCAGTATTTT. Translating gives CASSELVTTDTQYF.

This clonotype was recorded many times. The V gene is TRBV5-5, the J gene TRBJ2-3; TRBD2 matches at 10 bases. The CDR3 runs to 15 residues. The V and J ends lost 2 bases and 4 bases, in that order; junction bases with no gene match: 4. CDR1 and CDR2 from the germline V gene are SGHKS and YYEKEE (reference sequence). This chain's CDR3 is CASSFSSGSPDTQYF. CDR3 DNA: TGTGCCAGCAGCTTTTCTAGCGGGAGTCCAGATACGCAGTATTTT.

V usage is TRBV7-9 and J usage is TRBJ1-3; 8 bases are a match to TRBD1. Germline V gives CDR1 SEHNR, CDR2 FQNEAQ (reference sequence). The trim removed 3 bases at V and 0 bases at J, leaving 1 base unmatched. The CDR3 runs to 15 residues. The CDR3: CASSLDRDSGNTIYF. The CDR3 nucleotides are TGTGCCAGCAGCTTGGACAGGGACTCTGGAAACACCATATATTTT.

The J gene is TRBJ2-1, the V gene TRBV19; a weak D match, TRBD2 (5 bases). CDR3 length: 15 amino acids. Per the germline V gene, CDR1 is LNHDA and CDR2 is SQIVND (reference sequence). Trimming took 6 bases from V and 3 from J, leaving 15 bases between them. The DNA for the CDR3 is TGTGCCAGTAGGCCGATAGCGCGCGACTACAATGAGCAGTTCTTC. Translated, it gives CASRPIARDYNEQFF.

This clonotype was recorded at least ten times. V is TRBV18 and J is TRBJ1-5; 10 nucleotides agree with TRBD1. J was trimmed by 9 bases and V by 2 bases; bases with no gene match: 4. The CDR3 consists of 14 residues. In germline, CDR1 is KGHSH, CDR2 LQKENI. The CDR3 region is CASSPGQGVGPQHF. The DNA for the CDR3 is TGTGCCAGCTCACCAGGACAGGGGGTAGGGCCCCAGCATTTT.

This clonotype was counted at least ten times. The chain recombines TRBV7-2 with TRBJ2-7, with D unresolved. Deletions cut 1 base from V and 7 bases from J, with 11 bases between. CDR1 is SGHTA, CDR2 FQGNSA, per germline. The CDR3 extends over 13 amino acids. The DNA of the CDR3 is TGTGCCAGCAGCTTAGAAAGGGTTGGTGAGCAGTACTTC. The encoded protein is CASSLERVGEQYF.

This clonotype has at least ten counts. The V call is TRBV19, the J call TRBJ1-6; D not resolved. Trimming left V 4 bases short and J 2 bases short, with 6 bases between. The CDR3 is 14 amino acids. From germline, CDR1 is LNHDA and CDR2 SQIVND (reference sequence). CDR3 protein: CASSTGAYNSPLHF. DNA of the CDR3: TGTGCCAGTAGTACCGGGGCCTATAATTCACCCCTCCACTTT. The variable domain in full, with the rest retrieved from reference TRBV19 and TRBJ1-6, is DGGITQSPKYLFRKEGQNVTLSCEQNLNHDAMYWYRQDPGQGLRLIYYSQIVNDFQKGDIAEGYSVSREKKESFPLTVTSAQKNPTAFYLCASSTGAYNSPLHFGNGTRLTVT.

This clonotype has ten or more counts. The rearrangement uses TRBV5-5 and TRBJ1-5; D not certain. Between the trimmed V and J ends, which lost 3 bases and 5 bases, there was a span of 15 bases. Looked up from germline, CDR1 is SGHKS and CDR2 is YYEKEE (reference sequence). This CDR3 spans 15 amino acids. CDR3 nucleotide sequence: TGTGCCAGCAGCTCGGATTCCGTGGGCGATCAGCCCCAGCATTTT. It codes for CASSSDSVGDQPQHF.

There are many counts of this clonotype. V and J are TRBV6-2 or TRBV6-3 and TRBJ2-3; D not resolved. The germline V gene has CDR1 MNHEY and CDR2 SVGEGT. The CDR3 has 18 amino acids. The V and J ends lost 8 bases and 0 bases respectively, with 24 bases between them. The CDR3 nucleotides are TGTGCCAGCTGCCCGTTCGGGTTTTCTCAGCCCAGCACAGATACGCAGTATTTT. It is translated as CASCPFGFSQPSTDTQYF.

The chain has TRBV28 and TRBJ2-7; 7 nucleotides line up with TRBD1. Unmatched junction bases numbered 4, after V lost 5 bases and J lost 0 bases. Per the germline V gene, CDR1 is MDHEN and CDR2 is SYDVKM. This CDR3 spans 14 amino acids. The CDR3 DNA sequence: TGTGCCAGCAGTGGTAGACAGGGCTCCTACGAGCAGTACTTC. Amino acids: CASSGRQGSYEQYF.

Details on this clonotype: A single base separates this from a much larger clone, so it may be a read error. This chain links TRBV12-3 or TRBV12-4 with TRBJ2-1, with TRBD2 identical over 9 bases. This CDR3 contains 15 residues. In DNA form, the CDR3 reads TGTGCCAGCAGTTTAAGGACTAGCGATTACAATGAGCAGATCTTC. This codes for CASSLRTSDYNEQIF.

This clonotype came up many times. This chain uses TRBV28 with TRBJ2-7, with 9 bases identical to TRBD2. V lost 5 bases to trimming and J lost 3 bases; unmatched junction nucleotides: 8. Germline CDR1 and CDR2: MDHEN and SYDVKM. The CDR3 contains 15 residues. The CDR3 region is CASSAGGDQSYEQYF. The CDR3 bases are TGTGCCAGCAGTGCGGGGGGGGACCAGAGCTACGAGCAGTACTTC.

In the case of this clonotype: This could be a read error, since a much larger clone is one nucleotide away. CDR3 loop: CASSQGLGEKLLF. The CDR3 nucleotides are TGTGCCAGCAGCCAGGGGCTGGGTGAAAAACTGCTTTTT. V usage is TRBV3-1 and J usage is TRBJ1-4, with a weak D call TRBD1 (5 bases). The CDR3 consists of 13 residues. The V gene's germline CDR1 is LGHDT and CDR2 YNNKEL (reference sequence).

The rearrangement uses TRBV6-6 and TRBJ1-1; D is unclear. Germline V CDR1 and CDR2: MNHNY, SVGAGI (reference sequence). Trimming removed 2 bases at V and 3 bases at J, with 13 bases between. This CDR3 comprises 15 residues. The CDR3 nucleotides are TGTGCCAGCAGTTACGGTCAAAGGGAGCACACTGAAGCTTTCTTT. Translated: CASSYGQREHTEAFF.

V is TRBV5-1 and J is TRBJ1-1; TRBD1 is a possible D gene (5 bases). Trimming left V 4 bases short and J 4 bases short, with 14 bases between. In germline, CDR1 is SGHRS, CDR2 YFSETQ. The CDR3 is 14 amino acids. CDR3 amino acids: CASSQGGGGTEAFF. The CDR3 coding sequence is TGCGCCAGCAGCCAGGGCGGGGGGGGCACTGAAGCTTTCTTT. The full variable domain, its missing parts supplied by reference TRBV5-1 and TRBJ1-1, is KAGVTQTPRYLIKTRGQQVTLSCSPISGHRSVSWYQQTPGQGLQFLFEYFSETQRNKGNFPGRFSGRQFSNSRSEMNVSTLELGDSALYLCASSQGGGGTEAFFGQGTRLTVV.

The sample holds a few counts of this clonotype. The V gene is TRBV28, the J gene TRBJ2-7; possible D gene TRBD2, 5 bases. The CDR3 totals 15 residues. The V end was cut by 5 bases, the J end by 4 bases, with 18 bases between. Germline CDR1 and CDR2: MDHEN and SYDVKM. This CDR3 is CASSPRGSYRYEQYF. CDR3 coding DNA: TGTGCCAGCAGTCCCCGGGGTAGCTACCGTTACGAGCAGTACTTC.

Note on this clonotype: This sequence may be a read error, since a much larger clone differs from it by one base. The chain employs TRBV6-6 and TRBJ1-1; D unresolved. Looked up from germline, CDR1 is MNHNY and CDR2 is SVGAGI (reference sequence). Trimming took off 6 bases at V and 4 bases at J, with 18 bases between the two ends. This CDR3 contains 15 residues. CDR3 amino acids: CASSRRGGTGTEAFF. CDR3 nucleotides: TGTGCCAGCAGCCGACGGGGAGGTACCGGCACTGAAGCTTTCTTT.

This clonotype was counted between two and nine times. The rearrangement joins TRBV7-9 to TRBJ2-5; TRBD1 matches at 8 bases. The V gene's germline CDR1 is SEHNR and CDR2 FQNEAQ (reference sequence). The CDR3 contains 14 residues. Trimming took 3 bases from V and 1 from J; bases not matched to a gene: 1. The DNA for the CDR3 is TGTGCCAGCAGCTTTACAGGGGGCCAAGAGACCCAGTACTTC. Its translation: CASSFTGGQETQYF.

This clonotype showed up many times. The rearrangement joins TRBV25-1 to TRBJ2-3; TRBD2 aligns across 8 bases. Unmatched junction bases numbered 7, after V lost 6 bases and J lost 2 bases. Germline V gene lookup returns CDR1 MGHDK and CDR2 SYGVNS. The CDR3 has 15 amino acids. The CDR3 reads CASSWGLGDTDTQYF. The DNA for the CDR3 is TGTGCCAGCAGCTGGGGACTAGGGGACACAGATACGCAGTATTTT.